The rows below give T cell receptor beta chains drawn from one sample of a study of T cell responses to AZD1222 COVID-19 vaccine. The method was immunoSEQ multiplex PCR; TCRdb's version includes in-frame clones alone and lacks a portion of them. The table shows roughly 200,000 clones, with over 85% occurring only once. The specimen was peripheral blood, collected 28 days after the second dose of the MenACWY control vaccine. The source of these receptors is an adult who received the MenACWY meningococcal vaccine as a control. Both conserved end residues are part of each CDR3. Each record gives: J gene, CDR3 length, V gene, CDR3 protein.

>TRBJ1-2|13|TRBV10-3
CAIRSGTGTGYTF
>TRBJ2-5|14|TRBV24-1
CATSVGGLGETQYF
>TRBJ2-1|14|TRBV19
CASSLESSYNEQFF
>TRBJ2-1|15|TRBV19
CASTLTLGSYNEQFF
>TRBJ2-1|18|TRBV6-2/TRBV6-3
CASSYTGTSGAFYNEQFF
>TRBJ1-5|14|TRBV9
CASSVGGPNQPQHF
>TRBJ1-5|18|TRBV6-2/TRBV6-3
CASSLGSRDRGRRQPQHF
>TRBJ2-2|13|TRBV7-2
CASSAPVTGELFF
>TRBJ1-1|13|TRBV6-2/TRBV6-3
CASSYLGYTEAFF
>TRBJ1-2|12|TRBV12-3/TRBV12-4
CASSYYREGYTF
>TRBJ2-1|17|TRBV6-2/TRBV6-3
CASSYSGLAGVYNEQFF
>TRBJ2-4|16|TRBV5-5
CASSLGTLIAKNIQYF
>TRBJ2-2|16|TRBV7-2
CASSLAGGGDTGELFF
>TRBJ2-1|16|TRBV27
CASSLYGQSSYNEQFF
>TRBJ1-5|14|TRBV27
CASTAGGGGQPQHF
>TRBJ2-7|11|TRBV20-1
CSARAEYEQYF
>TRBJ1-4|14|TRBV3-1/TRBV3-2
CASSHRAGGEKLFF
>TRBJ1-2|15|TRBV11-3
CASSSGTGGRYGYTF
>TRBJ1-4|16|TRBV6-6
CASSPSLTALAGKLFF
>TRBJ1-3|18|TRBV4-3
CASSQDPPGGAAGNTIYF
>TRBJ2-7|16|TRBV5-8
CASSLQWLSGSYEQYF
>TRBJ1-5|13|TRBV29-1
CSVGTGGSQPQHF
>TRBJ1-1|15|TRBV9
CASSPGQGAATEAFF
>TRBJ2-5|15|TRBV11-2
CASSLRRTYQETQYF
>TRBJ1-5|13|TRBV6-5
CATTRVGNQPQHF
>TRBJ1-1|13|TRBV19
CASSGQGGLQAFF
>TRBJ2-3|12|TRBV2
CASGYSTDTQYF
>TRBJ1-2|13|TRBV2
CASSEVPDRGYTF
>TRBJ1-5|12|TRBV2
CASSYGTGAQHF
>TRBJ1-3|13|TRBV4-2
CASSQRSGNTIYF
>TRBJ2-3|12|TRBV30
CAWSVRGDTQYF
>TRBJ2-5|16|TRBV14
CASSPRTHTSGETQYF
>TRBJ2-1|16|TRBV23-1
CAKSGTGGHSYNEQFF
>TRBJ2-3|14|TRBV2
CASKADTNTDTQYF
>TRBJ1-1|12|TRBV28
CASSLGGIEAFF
>TRBJ2-5|13|TRBV6-5
CASRGWGAETQYF
>TRBJ1-1|18|TRBV21-1
CASSKALWDGSFYTEAFF
>TRBJ2-7|15|TRBV6-4
CASSYKTGTGYEQYF
>TRBJ2-1|17|TRBV7-3
CASSRWGAGAEGNEQFF
>TRBJ1-2|13|TRBV10-3
CAISEGTSGGYTF
>TRBJ1-1|14|TRBV7-2
CASSFRRVSTEAFF
>TRBJ1-3|15|TRBV19
CASRGYPISGNTIYF
>TRBJ2-7|15|TRBV4-3
CASSQGLAGGGEQYF
>TRBJ2-7|14|TRBV11-1
CASSLAITLPEQYF
>TRBJ1-2|15|TRBV19
CASSISGSHNYGYTF
>TRBJ1-5|13|TRBV19
CASSIPNRGAQHF
>TRBJ1-5|15|TRBV6-5
CAGSSRSLWGQPQHF
>TRBJ1-2|12|TRBV3-1/TRBV3-2
CAQGAGFYGYTF
>TRBJ1-2|15|TRBV5-6
CASSLARGQGEGYTF
>TRBJ1-6|15|TRBV9
CASSPTGQPNSPLHF